This T cell receptor (beta chain) came from a study of T cell repertoires in cytomegalovirus infection. Study in general: It was the public TCR beta signatures that indicated both CMV infection and matching HLA type.

This clonotype occurred a few times. The target antigen is unknown. Study-level findings and limits: Dominant in the ex vivo response were TCR beta clonotypes restricted by HLA-C and specific for CMV. Public TCR beta family frequency separated CMV-and-HLA carriers, including in an independent cohort.

Using its own MiXCR run on the reads, TCRdb lists one record per CDR3 protein. This table holds roughly 300,000 distinct CDR3 sequences, roughly 24% found once. The V gene lost 2 bases and the J gene lost 6 bases, with 8 bases spanning the gap. Germline-derived CDR1 and CDR2 are SGHTA and FQGNSA. This CDR3 comprises 13 residues. The receptor was isolated from a human donor in good health (CMV status not recorded). Some clones in this sample may be carry-over from other donors' samples. The chain links TRBV7-2 to TRBJ1-5; D ambiguous. Material: PBMCs. CDR3 nucleotides: TGTGCCAGCAGCTTACGGTTCGGTCAGCCCCAGCATTTT. Translating it yields CASSLRFGQPQHF.